These 18 T cell receptor beta chains share one sample of origin, sequenced in a study of Ad26.COV2.S vaccination and SARS-CoV-2 variants. Sample treatment: some 19 received Ad26.COV2.S at low or high dose, single or two shots; several received placebo; per-sample allocation not given. The samples date from day 63 after the first vaccine or placebo injection. Sequenced by immunoSEQ multiplex PCR; TCRdb stores in-frame clones only, minus some. This sample has about 440,000 clones, with around 91% found just once. This sample comprised peripheral blood, obtained in a trial of Ad26.COV2.S vaccine versus placebo. These receptors were taken from a person between 18 and 65 years old who received the Ad26.COV2.S COVID-19 vaccine or a placebo.

V usage is TRBV15 and J usage is TRBJ1-5; weak D call: TRBD1 (5 bases). Germline V gives CDR1 LNHNV, CDR2 YYDKDF (reference sequence). This CDR3 comprises 16 residues. The germline V and J ends were trimmed by 2 bases and 0 bases, with 11 bases remaining between them. CDR3 bases: TGTGCCACCAGCAGAAAGGGGTCCTATAGCAATCAGCCCCAGCATTTT. It translates to CATSRKGSYSNQPQHF.

V gene TRBV10-3 combines with J gene TRBJ1-4; a possible D gene is TRBD1 (5 bases). The length of the CDR3 is 13 residues. The V gene lost 4 bases and the J gene lost 6 bases, with 9 bases spanning the gap. The germline gives CDR1 ENHRY, CDR2 SYGVKD. The CDR3 protein is CAISAGPDEKLFF. DNA of the CDR3: TGTGCCATCAGTGCAGGGCCCGATGAAAAACTGTTTTTT.

The table lists this clone with a count of one. V is TRBV7-2 and J is TRBJ2-6; D unclear. The CDR3 totals 15 residues. Germline V lookup: CDR1 SGHTA, CDR2 FQGNSA. V gave up 5 bases and J gave up 0 bases, with 8 bases separating them. The CDR3 coding sequence is TGTGCCAGCAGCCCGGATATCTCTGGGGCCAACGTCCTGACTTTC. This codes for CASSPDISGANVLTF.

The rearrangement links TRBV5-4 to TRBJ1-1, with D unresolved. In germline, CDR1 is SGHNT, CDR2 YYREEE (reference sequence). Deletions cut 2 bases from V and 6 bases from J, with 17 bases between. CDR3 length equals 15 residues. CDR3 sequence: CASSFTGPHGAEAFF. The CDR3 bases are TGTGCCAGCAGCTTTACCGGACCTCACGGGGCTGAAGCTTTCTTT. The variable domain in full, completed from reference TRBV5-4 and TRBJ1-1, reads ETGVTQSPTHLIKTRGQQVTLRCSSQSGHNTVSWYQQALGQGPQFIFQYYREEENGRGNFPPRFSGLQFPNYSSELNVNALELDDSALYLCASSFTGPHGAEAFFGQGTRLTVV.

In the case of this clone: The same CDR3 also results from other DNA sequences found in this sample. This chain connects TRBV12-3 or TRBV12-4 to TRBJ2-1; D not certain. V lost 6 bases to trimming and J lost 9 bases, with 9 bases between them. The CDR3 is 11 amino acids. The CDR3 is CASSLWGEQFF. CDR3 nucleotides: TGTGCCAGCAGCTTGTGGGGTGAGCAGTTCTTC.

The genes are TRBV10-3 and TRBJ2-7, with D perhaps TRBD2 (6 bases). V was trimmed by 3 bases and J by 5 bases, leaving 14 bases between them. The germline V gene encodes CDR1 ENHRY and CDR2 SYGVKD. The CDR3 runs to 14 residues. CDR3 in amino acids: CAISEWREGDEQYF. The CDR3 coding sequence is TGTGCCATCAGTGAATGGAGGGAAGGGGACGAGCAGTACTTC.

The rearrangement joins TRBV11-2 to TRBJ2-3; 9 bases are a match to TRBD2. The V and J ends lost 2 bases and 1 base, in that order; junction bases with no gene match: 10. The germline V gene encodes CDR1 SGHAT and CDR2 FQNNGV. CDR3 length: 18 amino acids. CDR3 region: CASSLRGQREVGTDTQYF. CDR3 DNA: TGTGCCAGCAGCTTAAGGGGGCAGCGGGAGGTCGGCACAGATACGCAGTATTTT.

V usage is TRBV19 and J usage is TRBJ1-4, with D tentatively TRBD1 (6 bases). The CDR3 covers 14 residues. V lost 2 bases to trimming and J lost 6 bases, with 10 bases between them. Germline values: CDR1 LNHDA, CDR2 SQIVND (reference sequence). The CDR3: CASSIKGGYEKLFF. The CDR3 DNA reads as TGTGCCAGTAGTATAAAAGGGGGATATGAAAAACTGTTTTTT.

Of note for this clone: Other DNA sequences in the same sample also yield this CDR3. The V and J genes are TRBV7-9 and TRBJ2-7; the match to TRBD1 covers 9 bases. The CDR3 has 14 residues. With V trimmed by 5 bases and J by 2 bases, 4 bases remained unmatched. Looked up from germline, CDR1 is SEHNR and CDR2 is FQNEAQ (reference sequence). CDR3 DNA: TGTGCCAGCAGCCCCGGGACAGGGACCTACGAGCAGTACTTC. Protein product: CASSPGTGTYEQYF.

This chain connects TRBV7-2 to TRBJ1-4; D is perhaps TRBD1 (6 bases). This CDR3 contains 17 residues. Germline V gene sequence: CDR1 SGHTA, CDR2 FQGNSA. Trimming stripped 1 base from V and 0 bases from J, with 12 bases between. Here the CDR3 DNA reads TGTGCCAGCAGCTTAGGTGGGGGGCCCGCAACTAATGAAAAACTGTTTTTT. Protein product: CASSLGGGPATNEKLFF. Complete variable domain (other parts from reference TRBV7-2 and TRBJ1-4): GAGVSQSPSNKVTEKGKDVELRCDPISGHTALYWYRQSLGQGLEFLIYFQGNSAPDKSGLPSDRFSAERTGGSVSTLTIQRTQQEDSAVYLCASSLGGGPATNEKLFFGSGTQLSVL.

The V gene is TRBV5-1, the J gene TRBJ2-5, with a weak D call TRBD1 (5 bases). CDR1 is SGHRS and CDR2 is YFSETQ in the germline V gene. The CDR3 has 16 amino acids. Trimming took 3 bases from V and 2 from J, leaving 17 bases between them. The CDR3 region has the DNA TGCGCCAGCAGCTCGGCCATGGGGCGGCCTCAAGAGACCCAGTACTTC. Protein sequence: CASSSAMGRPQETQYF.

V usage is TRBV29-1 and J usage is TRBJ2-2; D possibly corresponds to TRBD1 (6 bases). CDR1 and CDR2 (germline): SQVTM, ANQGSEA. This CDR3 has 13 residues. Trimming left V 2 bases short and J 6 bases short, with 10 bases between. CDR3 sequence reads: CSVELGAAGELFF. CDR3 nucleotides: TGCAGCGTTGAATTGGGGGCGGCCGGGGAGCTGTTTTTT.

J is TRBJ2-7 and V is TRBV15, with a weak D call TRBD1 (6 bases). There are 13 residues in the CDR3. V was trimmed by 2 bases and J by 3 bases, leaving 8 bases between them. CDR1 and CDR2 from the germline V gene are LNHNV and YYDKDF (reference sequence). DNA for the CDR3: TGTGCCACCAGCAGACAGGACAGCTACGAGCAGTACTTC. It specifies CATSRQDSYEQYF.

This chain uses TRBV6-2 or TRBV6-3 with TRBJ1-2; 9 bases align to TRBD1. Germline V gene lookup returns CDR1 MNHEY and CDR2 SVGEGT. Unmatched junction bases numbered 10, after V lost 5 bases and J lost 6 bases. CDR3 length equals 15 residues. The CDR3 sequence: CASSGRDRATNGYTF. CDR3 sequence (DNA): TGTGCCAGCAGTGGGCGGGACAGGGCGACGAATGGCTACACCTTC.

This sequence joins TRBV20-1 and TRBJ2-1, with TRBD1 matching over 9 bases. CDR1 is DFQATT and CDR2 is SNEGSKA in the germline V gene (reference sequence). The CDR3 loop spans 15 amino acids. V lost 6 bases to trimming and J lost 4 bases; unmatched junction nucleotides: 10. This chain's CDR3 is CSASPGQGIYNEQFF. The CDR3 region has the DNA TGCAGTGCCAGTCCGGGACAGGGAATTTACAATGAGCAGTTCTTC.

The chain is built from TRBV7-9 and TRBJ2-1; D gene uncertain. CDR3 length: 13 residues. V was trimmed by 0 bases and J by 9 bases, leaving 9 bases between them. Germline V gene data show CDR1 as SEHNR and CDR2 as FQNEAQ (reference sequence). This CDR3 is CASSLAGSSEQFF. DNA for the CDR3: TGTGCCAGCAGCTTAGCTGGTTCGAGTGAGCAGTTCTTC.

This rearrangement joins TRBV28 to TRBJ2-7; D unresolved. Trimming stripped 7 bases from V and 6 bases from J, with 13 bases between. Germline V lookup: CDR1 MDHEN, CDR2 SYDVKM. The CDR3 consists of 12 residues. The CDR3 DNA reads as TGTGCCAGCACCCTAGTGGGTAGCGAGCAGTACTTC. Amino acids: CASTLVGSEQYF.

CDR3 in DNA: TGTGCCAGCAGCGACGACAGGGGGCAGAACACCGGGGAGCTGTTTTTT. The encoded protein is CASSDDRGQNTGELFF. The J gene is TRBJ2-2, the V gene TRBV6-2 or TRBV6-3; 10 bases are shared with TRBD1. This CDR3 region has 16 residues. The germline CDR1 and CDR2 sequences are MNHEY and SVGEGT. Trimming took 6 bases from V and 1 from J; bases not matched to a gene: 5.